Following are 3 T cell receptor beta chains from one sample sequenced in a study of blood T cell repertoires in COVID-19. Assay: immunoSEQ multiplex PCR; the TCRdb copy retains only in-frame clones and omits some. In the table there are about 94,000 clones, over 70% of which are singletons. The sequencing sample was made of peripheral blood. These receptors all stem from a human donor in a cohort sampled during active COVID-19.

The V and J genes are TRBV28 and TRBJ2-7, with D possibly matching TRBD2 (5 bases). This CDR3 has 13 residues. Trimming left V 3 bases short and J 6 bases short, with 12 bases between. CDR1 and CDR2 from the germline V gene are MDHEN and SYDVKM. The CDR3 spells CASSFPGKREQYF. CDR3 DNA sequence: TGTGCCAGCAGTTTTCCCGGGAAGCGCGAGCAGTACTTC.

The rearrangement links TRBV28 to TRBJ1-5, with a tentative D call TRBD1 (6 bases). Deletions cut 5 bases from V and 0 bases from J, with 23 bases between. Germline values: CDR1 MDHEN, CDR2 SYDVKM. The CDR3 is 19 residues long. The CDR3 sequence: CASSPLTGSTQNSNQPQHF. CDR3 bases: TGTGCCAGCAGTCCCTTGACAGGCTCGACCCAGAATAGCAATCAGCCCCAGCATTTT.

The CDR3 here is CASSFWATSGYEQYF. CDR3 nucleotide sequence: TGTGCCAGCAGTTTTTGGGCGACTAGCGGGTACGAGCAGTACTTC. The chain recombines TRBV27 with TRBJ2-7, with 10 positions matching TRBD2. The CDR3 is made up of 15 amino acids. Germline V gene data show CDR1 as MNHEY and CDR2 as SMNVEV (reference sequence). V lost 3 bases and J lost 4; bases outside the gene matches: 6.